These 29 T cell receptor beta chains share one sample of origin, sequenced in a study of T cell responses to AZD1222 COVID-19 vaccine. Repertoires were generated with immunoSEQ multiplex PCR, while TCRdb's copy carries only in-frame clones and drops some. This repertoire shows fewer than 200,000 clones, around 90% found once; its top ten account for 25% to 30%. The material sequenced was peripheral blood, taken 28 days after the second AZD1222 dose. The receptors derive from an adult who received the AZD1222 COVID-19 vaccine.

This chain links TRBV9 with TRBJ2-5, with D unclear. Per the germline V gene, CDR1 is SGDLS and CDR2 is YYNGEE. The length of the CDR3 is 13 residues. V was clipped by 7 bases and J by 5 bases, with 15 bases between them. For the CDR3, the DNA is TGTGCCAGCTCCACCGGAGTGCGGGAGACCCAGTACTTC. It translates to CASSTGVRETQYF.

V is TRBV28 and J is TRBJ2-7; 9 nucleotides line up with TRBD2. The germline V gene encodes CDR1 MDHEN and CDR2 SYDVKM. The V gene end was trimmed by 2 bases and the J gene end by 7 bases; junction bases not matched to a gene: 9. The CDR3 runs 15 residues. The CDR3 here is CASSLVDSGSQEQYF. Written as DNA, the CDR3 is TGTGCCAGCAGTTTAGTGGATAGCGGGAGTCAAGAGCAGTACTTC.

The chain employs TRBV28 and TRBJ2-1; TRBD2 is a possible D gene (6 bases). The germline V gene has CDR1 MDHEN and CDR2 SYDVKM. V shed 6 bases and J shed 0 bases, with 24 bases lying between them. The CDR3 is 19 amino acids. CDR3 DNA: TGTGCCAGCAGCTTCCCCCCGGGACTCCCTCAATCCTCCTACAATGAGCAGTTCTTC. Protein sequence: CASSFPPGLPQSSYNEQFF. Based on the CDR3 plus reference TRBV28 and TRBJ2-1, the full variable domain is DVKVTQSSRYLVKRTGEKVFLECVQDMDHENMFWYRQDPGLGLRLIYFSYDVKMKEKGDIPEGYSVSREKKERFSLILESASTNQTSMYLCASSFPPGLPQSSYNEQFFGPGTRLTVL.

This clone was observed a handful of times. The chain combines TRBV7-3 with TRBJ1-2, with D maybe TRBD1 (6 bases). CDR1 and CDR2 from the germline V gene are SGHTA and FQGTGA. This CDR3 contains 14 residues. V lost 3 bases to trimming and J lost 8 bases, with 16 bases between them. The CDR3 region is CASSFSGASGGYTF. The CDR3 nucleotides are TGTGCCAGCAGCTTTTCAGGGGCCAGCGGCGGCTACACCTTC. The complete variable domain, with remaining parts taken from reference TRBV7-3 and TRBJ1-2, reads GAGVSQTPSNKVTEKGKYVELRCDPISGHTALYWYRQSLGQGPEFLIYFQGTGAADDSGLPNDRFFAVRPEGSVSTLKIQRTERGDSAVYLCASSFSGASGGYTFGSGTRLTVV.

The CDR3 spells CASSSPHYEQYF. Written as DNA, the CDR3 is TGTGCCAGCAGCTCCCCGCACTACGAGCAGTACTTC. The chain uses TRBV11-2 and TRBJ2-7; no firm D call. V lost 4 bases and J lost 3, with 7 bases in between. The length of the CDR3 is 12 residues. The germline gives CDR1 SGHAT, CDR2 FQNNGV.

The chain links TRBV28 to TRBJ2-7, with D perhaps TRBD1 or TRBD2 (7 bases each). This CDR3 region has 15 residues. V was clipped by 3 bases and J by 5 bases, with 17 bases between them. From germline, CDR1 is MDHEN and CDR2 SYDVKM. CDR3 in amino acids: CASSLARGGTDEQYF. The CDR3 DNA sequence: TGTGCCAGCAGTTTGGCCAGGGGGGGGACTGACGAGCAGTACTTC.

The V call is TRBV7-2, the J call TRBJ2-7, with D hard to call. The germline V gene encodes CDR1 SGHTA and CDR2 FQGNSA. The V end lost 1 base, the J end lost 4 bases, and 14 bases lay between the germline ends. This CDR3 has 15 residues. CDR3 sequence (DNA): TGTGCCAGCAGCTTAGTTCCGTTGACTGAGTACGAGCAGTACTTC. Its translation is CASSLVPLTEYEQYF.

The chain uses TRBV29-1 and TRBJ2-5; D is unclear. CDR1 is SQVTM and CDR2 is ANQGSEA in the germline V gene. Trimming left V 4 bases short and J 4 bases short, with 7 bases between. The length of the CDR3 is 11 residues. In DNA form, the CDR3 reads TGCAGCGTTGTCACGGGAGAGACCCAGTACTTC. Amino acid sequence: CSVVTGETQYF.

The chain carries TRBV7-3 and TRBJ2-2, with 9 bases aligning to TRBD1. The V gene's germline CDR1 is SGHTA and CDR2 FQGTGA. This CDR3 has 15 residues. V shed 5 bases, J shed 5 bases, and the junction held 6 bases outside the gene matches. CDR3 amino acids: CASSTGTGLTGELFF. The CDR3 bases are TGTGCCAGCAGCACCGGGACAGGGTTAACCGGGGAGCTGTTTTTT. The full variable domain, rest sourced from reference TRBV7-3 and TRBJ2-2, is GAGVSQTPSNKVTEKGKYVELRCDPISGHTALYWYRQSLGQGPEFLIYFQGTGAADDSGLPNDRFFAVRPEGSVSTLKIQRTERGDSAVYLCASSTGTGLTGELFFGEGSRLTVL.

This chain joins TRBV19 and TRBJ1-5; D remains ambiguous. Trimming left V 9 bases short and J 9 bases short, with 15 bases between. This CDR3 is built from 12 residues. CDR1 LNHDA and CDR2 SQIVND come from the germline V gene (reference sequence). The CDR3 loop reads CASRSGSRPQHF. CDR3 sequence (DNA): TGTGCCAGCCGCTCGGGTTCGCGGCCCCAGCATTTT. Based on the CDR3 plus reference TRBV19 and TRBJ1-5, the full variable domain is DGGITQSPKYLFRKEGQNVTLSCEQNLNHDAMYWYRQDPGQGLRLIYYSQIVNDFQKGDIAEGYSVSREKKESFPLTVTSAQKNPTAFYLCASRSGSRPQHFGDGTRLSIL.

V is TRBV5-6 and J is TRBJ2-1; 10 nucleotides match TRBD1. In germline, CDR1 is SGHDT, CDR2 YYEEEE. The CDR3 spans 15 residues. The V and J ends lost 3 bases and 7 bases, in that order; junction bases with no gene match: 7. The CDR3: CASSWGDRGYNEQFF. The DNA for the CDR3 is TGTGCCAGCAGCTGGGGGGACAGGGGTTATAATGAGCAGTTCTTC.

The J gene is TRBJ2-4, the V gene TRBV5-1; unclear D gene. The CDR3 is made up of 14 amino acids. Trimming cost V 4 bases and J 1 base, with 9 bases left between them. CDR1 and CDR2 (germline): SGHRS, YFSETQ. The CDR3 DNA reads TGCGCCAGCAGCGAAGGCGAGGCCAAAAACATTCAGTACTTC. Protein product: CASSEGEAKNIQYF. Variable domain in full (rest from reference TRBV5-1 and TRBJ2-4): KAGVTQTPRYLIKTRGQQVTLSCSPISGHRSVSWYQQTPGQGLQFLFEYFSETQRNKGNFPGRFSGRQFSNSRSEMNVSTLELGDSALYLCASSEGEAKNIQYFGAGTRLSVL.

The chain has TRBV28 and TRBJ2-7, with D possibly TRBD2 on 6 matching bases. Per germline, CDR1 MDHEN and CDR2 SYDVKM. Trimming took off 5 bases at V and 2 bases at J, with 10 bases between the two ends. The CDR3 contains 13 residues. CDR3 sequence (DNA): TGTGCCAGCAGTAGACAGCGGGCCTACGAGCAGTACTTC. It specifies CASSRQRAYEQYF.

V and J are TRBV11-2 and TRBJ2-7; a weak D match, TRBD1 (5 bases). V lost 5 bases and J lost 3, with 11 bases in between. The CDR3 spans 13 residues. Germline CDR1 reads SGHAT; CDR2 reads FQNNGV. CDR3 region: CASSRTDSYEQYF. The CDR3 region has the DNA TGTGCCAGCAGCCGTACCGACAGCTACGAGCAGTACTTC.

J is TRBJ2-6 and V is TRBV6-2 or TRBV6-3; D is uncertain. Germline V gives CDR1 MNHEY, CDR2 SVGEGT. V gave up 0 bases and J gave up 5 bases, with 17 bases separating them. This CDR3 is built from 18 residues. CDR3 in amino acids: CASSYSIGTPVRANVLTF. DNA of the CDR3: TGTGCCAGCAGTTACTCGATCGGCACCCCGGTTCGGGCCAACGTCCTGACTTTC.

The genes are TRBV13 and TRBJ1-1, with D perhaps TRBD1 (5 bases). V lost 0 bases and J lost 7, with 12 bases in between. In germline, CDR1 is PRHDT, CDR2 FYEKMQ (reference sequence). This CDR3 has 14 amino acids. CDR3 DNA: TGTGCCAGCAGCTTAGGGGGCTTGGGGGATGAAGCTTTCTTT. It specifies CASSLGGLGDEAFF.

The chain has TRBV5-1 and TRBJ2-1, with TRBD1 matching over 8 bases. This CDR3 region has 14 residues. V was clipped by 4 bases and J by 6 bases; unmatched bases: 6. Germline-derived CDR1 and CDR2 are SGHRS and YFSETQ. The CDR3 sequence: CASSKGQGGNEQFF. The DNA for the CDR3 is TGCGCCAGCAGCAAAGGACAGGGAGGCAATGAGCAGTTCTTC.

The V call is TRBV6-5, the J call TRBJ1-1, with 8 bases aligning to TRBD1. The V gene's germline CDR1 is MNHEY and CDR2 SVGAGI. CDR3 size: 14 residues. V lost 1 base and J lost 5; bases outside the gene matches: 3. The CDR3 nucleotides are TGTGCCAGCAGTTACTTCCAGGGGGCGACTGAAGCTTTCTTT. This codes for CASSYFQGATEAFF.

A word on this clone: The sample carries other DNA sequences with the same CDR3. V and J are TRBV5-1 and TRBJ2-7; D remains unclear. V was trimmed by 2 bases and J by 0 bases, leaving 6 bases between them. CDR1 is SGHRS, CDR2 YFSETQ, per germline. The CDR3 spans 13 residues. The CDR3 DNA reads TGCGCCAGCAGCTTAAGCGCCTCCTACGAGCAGTACTTC. Protein sequence: CASSLSASYEQYF.

CDR3 nucleotides: TGTGCCATCAGGACAGATAACTATGGCTACACCTTC. Translated: CAIRTDNYGYTF. V and J are TRBV19 and TRBJ1-2; a weak D match, TRBD1 (6 bases). Germline V gene lookup returns CDR1 LNHDA and CDR2 SQIVND (reference sequence). The CDR3 is 12 amino acids. V shed 10 bases and J shed 1 base, with 10 bases lying between them.

V and J are TRBV6-1 and TRBJ2-2; no firm D call. This CDR3 region has 14 residues. Germline CDR1 is MNHNS and CDR2 is SASEGT. V was clipped by 0 bases and J by 6 bases, with 8 bases between them. The CDR3 loop reads CASSEAGWAGELFF. CDR3 in DNA: TGTGCCAGCAGTGAAGCGGGGTGGGCCGGGGAGCTGTTTTTT.

This clone was seen more than once but under ten times. The genes are TRBV11-3 and TRBJ2-2; D not certain. V was shortened by 2 bases and J by 6 bases, with 10 bases between the two germline ends. Germline lookup yields CDR1 SGHNT and CDR2 YENEEA. The CDR3 is made up of 14 amino acids. CDR3 amino acids: CASSLTVAAGELFF. As DNA, the CDR3 is TGTGCCAGCAGCTTAACCGTCGCGGCCGGGGAGCTGTTTTTT.

This chain uses TRBV7-3 with TRBJ2-1, with 8 bases matching TRBD1. Losses at the gene ends were 5 bases for V and 5 bases for J; bases not matched to a gene: 2. Germline V gene data show CDR1 as SGHTA and CDR2 as FQGTGA. The CDR3 is 13 residues long. The CDR3 DNA reads TGTGCCAGCAGCGCGGACAGGGACAATGAGCAGTTCTTC. It encodes CASSADRDNEQFF.

V gene TRBV19 combines with J gene TRBJ2-1; 9 positions agree with TRBD1. The CDR3 covers 15 residues. Germline CDR1 reads LNHDA; CDR2 reads SQIVND (reference sequence). The trim removed 0 bases at V and 4 bases at J, leaving 1 base unmatched. CDR3 amino acids: CASSIDGTGYNEQFF. The CDR3 DNA follows: TGTGCCAGTAGTATAGACGGGACAGGGTACAATGAGCAGTTCTTC.

V usage is TRBV27 and J usage is TRBJ2-1; D ambiguous. This CDR3 has 14 amino acids. V gave up 2 bases and J gave up 0 bases, with 5 bases separating them. Germline assignment: CDR1 MNHEY and CDR2 SMNVEV (reference sequence). The CDR3 loop reads CASSLAGSYNEQFF. The CDR3 coding sequence is TGTGCCAGCAGTTTAGCAGGCTCCTACAATGAGCAGTTCTTC.

The chain recombines TRBV7-2 with TRBJ1-4; a possible D gene is TRBD1 (6 bases). CDR3 size: 15 residues. V dropped 1 base and J dropped 8 bases, with 14 bases sitting between them. Germline V gene data show CDR1 as SGHTA and CDR2 as FQGNSA. CDR3 sequence: CASSLGSRGGEKLFF. DNA of the CDR3: TGTGCCAGCAGCTTAGGGTCCAGGGGAGGAGAAAAACTGTTTTTT.

The V and J genes are TRBV19 and TRBJ1-2; 8 nucleotides align to TRBD1. Per germline, CDR1 LNHDA and CDR2 SQIVND (reference sequence). Unmatched junction bases numbered 9, after V lost 6 bases and J lost 3 bases. The CDR3 covers 15 residues. The CDR3 spells CASSLDREVYYGYTF. The CDR3 nucleotides read TGTGCCAGTAGCCTGGACAGGGAAGTATACTATGGCTACACCTTC.

This clone was picked up a small number of times. The V gene is TRBV7-2, the J gene TRBJ1-4; tentative D call: TRBD1 (6 bases). V gave up 1 base and J gave up 3 bases, with 12 bases separating them. Germline CDR1 SGHTA, CDR2 FQGNSA. The CDR3 contains 16 residues. Here the CDR3 DNA reads TGTGCCAGCAGCTTAGACAGACAGGCGGCTAATGAAAAACTGTTTTTT. This translates into CASSLDRQAANEKLFF.

This chain's CDR3 is CASSSAWADTQYF. Written as DNA, the CDR3 is TGTGCCAGCAGTTCCGCTTGGGCAGATACGCAGTATTTT. This chain connects TRBV27 to TRBJ2-3; no reliable D call. The germline gives CDR1 MNHEY, CDR2 SMNVEV (reference sequence). This CDR3 spans 13 amino acids. With 4 bases removed from V and 4 bases from J, the gap between germline ends came to 9 bases.